A selection of T cell receptor beta chains follows, all from one sample in a study of shared clonotypes between healthy human individuals. Clones were read by immunoSEQ multiplex PCR, and TCRdb kept only the in-frame ones, dropping some. The table shows 550,000 to 750,000 clones, with around 95% occurring only once. The sequencing input was naive CD8+ T cells sorted from blood. All receptors come from a woman aged 25 to 39 in good health. CDR3s leave out the opening cysteine and the closing phenylalanine or tryptophan.

J gene	V gene	CDR3 protein
TRBJ2-3	TRBV2	ASSDRDSRDRDTQY
TRBJ2-7	TRBV5-5	ASSVVPGEKDGD
TRBJ2-1	TRBV28	ASSLWKAGEDEQF
TRBJ2-7	TRBV11-2	ASSSSPTLFYEQY
TRBJ2-7	TRBV19	ASSVGTATYEQY
TRBJ2-7	TRBV6-6	ATGPPGGPSYEQY
TRBJ1-2	TRBV19	ASSIVGGGYT
TRBJ1-1	TRBV15	ATSRDRTNTEAF
TRBJ2-7	TRBV13	ASGVIIAGGAVEQY
TRBJ1-3	TRBV7-9	ASADTLLGPVGNTIY
TRBJ2-1	TRBV11-3	ASSSEASDRGHNEQF
TRBJ2-1	TRBV7-2	ASSFRLPGLAGVEQF
TRBJ2-6	TRBV4-1	ASSLRGPSGANVLT
TRBJ1-2	TRBV7-9	ASSQTKGRDRGYYGYT
TRBJ2-7	TRBV27	ASSLRAGAEQY
TRBJ1-2	TRBV7-6	ASSGEDYGYT
TRBJ2-1	TRBV19	ATFDPASSSEQF
TRBJ1-1	TRBV6-6	ASSLTTGNAEAF
TRBJ2-7	TRBV28	ASSTTGYEQY
TRBJ2-1	TRBV9	ASSVSLTSGGYNEQF
TRBJ2-2	TRBV5-4	ASSQEAENTGELF
TRBJ1-1	TRBV7-9	ASSYMSEAF
TRBJ2-4	TRBV11-2	ASSLVRSSGGIAKNIQY
TRBJ1-3	TRBV9	ASSPPGPEGNTIY
TRBJ2-7	TRBV27	ASSPAVSAYEQY
TRBJ2-1	TRBV6-5	ASSYGTSEGNEQF
TRBJ2-3	TRBV7-9	ASLSDTQY
TRBJ1-1	TRBV11-2	ASSLDPVVLDTEAF
TRBJ1-2	TRBV7-9	ASSLEQGNYGYT
TRBJ2-1	TRBV29-1	SAGYWTGLNEQF
TRBJ2-3	TRBV6-5	ASSYSRATDTQY
TRBJ2-1	TRBV27	ASRFVGWDEQF
TRBJ2-1	TRBV10-1	ASSERVRASYNEQF
TRBJ2-7	TRBV9	ASSVVPAREQY
TRBJ2-7	TRBV6-1	ASRGVWDKSYEQY
TRBJ1-5	TRBV27	ASSSSYYLEGNQPQH
TRBJ2-7	TRBV9	ASSAGGNRGNEQY
TRBJ1-3	TRBV28	ASGPDSGSRHTGNTIY
TRBJ2-7	TRBV7-2	ASSAVTGGYEQY
TRBJ1-5	TRBV2	ASRGGTELYYQPQH
TRBJ2-7	TRBV6-1	ASSVSNWGEQY
TRBJ1-2	TRBV7-9	ASSPWDGNYGYT
TRBJ1-4	TRBV5-6	ASSLGGTAEKLF
TRBJ2-7	TRBV19	ASGLGTSYEQY
TRBJ2-3	TRBV7-6	ASSVMTSETDTQY
-	TRBV6-5	ASSYFPRADEQY
TRBJ2-7	TRBV13	ASSLLGGWAMDSSYEQY
TRBJ1-2	TRBV2	ASSPAYIGYT
TRBJ1-1	TRBV15	ATSSRYRGQNTEAF
TRBJ1-4	TRBV30	AWTGLPNEKLF
TRBJ1-2	TRBV7-6	ASSFGTANYGYT
TRBJ1-5	TRBV7-9	ATSATQPQH
TRBJ2-5	TRBV7-2	ASSRLAGGEGETQY
TRBJ2-7	TRBV27	ASSPMTGGYEQY